The 31 T cell receptor beta chains below were found in one sample sequenced in a study of blood T cell repertoires in COVID-19. This table comes from immunoSEQ multiplex PCR, and its TCRdb copy is limited to in-frame clones, with some not included. The data hold fewer than 250,000 clones, with roughly 84% observed a single time. What was sequenced was peripheral blood. Source of these receptors: a man aged 40-50 years with acute or convalescent COVID-19.

The chain recombines TRBV12-5 with TRBJ2-2, with TRBD2 as a possible D gene (6 bases). CDR1 is LGHNT, CDR2 FRNRAP, per germline. The CDR3 has 18 amino acids. V was trimmed by 1 base and J by 3 bases, leaving 18 bases between them. DNA of the CDR3: TGTGCTAGTGGTTTGGCGTCCGCGATAGCGGAAGACACCGGGGAGCTGTTTTTT. Residues: CASGLASAIAEDTGELFF.

This clone was recorded once. The V call is TRBV7-9, the J call TRBJ1-2; D unclear. The length of the CDR3 is 15 residues. V shed 0 bases and J shed 7 bases, with 15 bases lying between them. Germline V gene lookup returns CDR1 SEHNR and CDR2 FQNEAQ (reference sequence). CDR3 region: CASSLATPSAGGYTF. CDR3 bases: TGTGCCAGCAGCTTAGCGACACCTTCAGCAGGTGGCTACACCTTC.

The chain couples TRBV2 to TRBJ1-4, with a possible D match to TRBD1 (6 bases). Trimming took off 4 bases at V and 5 bases at J, with 11 bases between the two ends. Germline CDR1 is SNHLY and CDR2 is FYNNEI. The CDR3 spans 14 residues. CDR3 amino acids: CASSVAGVNEKLFF. CDR3 DNA sequence: TGTGCCAGCAGTGTTGCAGGGGTGAATGAAAAACTGTTTTTT.

CDR3 residues: CASSFSGTGGNQPQHF. The CDR3 DNA reads TGTGCCAGCAGCTTCTCCGGGACAGGGGGAAATCAGCCCCAGCATTTT. The V gene is TRBV5-6, the J gene TRBJ1-5; TRBD1 matches 11 bases. Germline loops: CDR1 SGHDT, CDR2 YYEEEE. V dropped 2 bases and J dropped 4; count of bases not matched to a gene: 5. The CDR3 has 16 residues.

This clone was counted a few times. The genes are TRBV19 and TRBJ1-1; TRBD1 matches at 9 bases. Germline loops: CDR1 LNHDA, CDR2 SQIVND (reference sequence). V was clipped by 5 bases and J by 1 base; unmatched bases: 2. This CDR3 has 14 residues. For the CDR3, the DNA is TGTGCCAGTAGTGCGGGACAGGGGAACACTGAAGCTTTCTTT. Residues: CASSAGQGNTEAFF.

The rearrangement links TRBV28 to TRBJ1-4; D remains ambiguous. Germline CDR1 is MDHEN and CDR2 is SYDVKM. CDR3 length: 13 residues. Trimming cost V 9 bases and J 3 bases, with 11 bases left between them. The CDR3 region has the DNA TGTGCCAGTCGACGGGGTTCTAATGAAAAACTGTTTTTT. Translating gives CASRRGSNEKLFF.

The chain has TRBV7-2 and TRBJ1-3; tentatively, D is TRBD1 (5 bases). V was shortened by 4 bases and J by 7 bases, with 17 bases between the two germline ends. This CDR3 has 15 residues. In germline, CDR1 is SGHTA, CDR2 FQGNSA. DNA of the CDR3: TGTGCCAGCAGCTCTGCTGCAGGGCCATGGAACACCATATATTTT. Translating gives CASSSAAGPWNTIYF.

This clone was seen a single time. The chain uses TRBV30 and TRBJ1-2; no clear D. Germline assignment: CDR1 GTSNPN and CDR2 SVGIG (reference sequence). CDR3 length equals 13 residues. The V end was cut by 2 bases, the J end by 7 bases, with 14 bases between. For the CDR3, the DNA is TGTGCCTGGAGTACCCTCCGACGGAGTGGCTACACCTTC. It codes for CAWSTLRRSGYTF.

The V gene is TRBV5-1, the J gene TRBJ2-1; D is perhaps TRBD1 (6 bases). Trimming stripped 2 bases from V and 0 bases from J, with 9 bases between. This CDR3 is 15 amino acids long. From germline, CDR1 is SGHRS and CDR2 YFSETQ. The CDR3 DNA reads as TGCGCCAGCAGCTTCCGGGACATCTCCTACAATGAGCAGTTCTTC. It is translated as CASSFRDISYNEQFF.

The chain has TRBV7-8 and TRBJ1-2; the match to TRBD1 covers 9 bases. V shed 4 bases and J 7 bases; nucleotides not matched to a gene: 10. CDR1 SGHVS and CDR2 FQNEAQ come from the germline V gene. This CDR3 contains 15 residues. The CDR3 DNA is TGTGCCAGCAGCTCCCTTCCACAGGGGGCGGGTGGCTACACCTTC. As protein: CASSSLPQGAGGYTF.

This chain connects TRBV9 to TRBJ2-6; D ambiguous. V gave up 0 bases and J gave up 0 bases, with 7 bases separating them. Germline CDR1 SGDLS, CDR2 YYNGEE. The CDR3 loop spans 16 amino acids. DNA for the CDR3: TGTGCCAGCAGCGTAGCACAGTTCTCTGGGGCCAACGTCCTGACTTTC. Encoded protein: CASSVAQFSGANVLTF.

V and J are TRBV5-1 and TRBJ1-2; possible D gene TRBD1, 5 bases. The germline gives CDR1 SGHRS, CDR2 YFSETQ. The CDR3 loop spans 17 amino acids. Trimming removed 0 bases from V and 6 bases from J, with 21 bases in between. CDR3 protein: CASSLAGLQMGGDGYTF. CDR3 coding DNA: TGCGCCAGCAGCTTGGCCGGCCTACAGATGGGAGGGGATGGCTACACCTTC.

The gene calls are TRBV4-1 and TRBJ1-2; D may be TRBD1 (5 bases). In germline, CDR1 is MGHRA, CDR2 YSYEKL. Trimming left V 1 base short and J 5 bases short, with 11 bases between. The CDR3 has 14 amino acids. The CDR3: CASSQGTGRYGYTF. Here the CDR3 DNA reads TGCGCCAGCAGCCAAGGCACAGGTCGGTATGGCTACACCTTC.

This rearrangement joins TRBV5-1 to TRBJ1-3; possible D gene TRBD1, 6 bases. Trimming took off 1 base at V and 2 bases at J, with 19 bases between the two ends. The CDR3 sequence is 18 residues long. Germline V gene sequence: CDR1 SGHRS, CDR2 YFSETQ. This CDR3 reads CASSLMGQEASAGNTIYF. The CDR3 nucleotides read TGCGCCAGCAGCTTGATGGGACAAGAAGCTTCGGCTGGAAACACCATATATTTT.

V usage is TRBV27 and J usage is TRBJ1-5; D is possibly TRBD1 (6 bases). CDR1 is MNHEY and CDR2 is SMNVEV in the germline V gene (reference sequence). This CDR3 region has 16 residues. Trimming cost V 5 bases and J 6 bases, with 20 bases left between them. The CDR3 reads CASSPMHNRVIQPQHF. For the CDR3, the DNA is TGTGCCAGCAGTCCAATGCACAACAGGGTCATTCAGCCCCAGCATTTT.

The rearrangement joins TRBV12-2 to TRBJ1-1; the listed D gene, TRBD1, was not tested against the DNA. TRBV12-2 is given as a pseudogene. CDR3 size: 15 residues. The CDR3 bases are TGTGCAAGTCGCTTAGCGCCGACAGTGAACACTGAAGCTTTCTTT. Translated: CASRLAPTVNTEAFF.

The rearrangement joins TRBV7-3 to TRBJ2-1, with 10 bases that match TRBD2. The CDR3 has 16 residues. CDR1 and CDR2 (germline): SGHTA, FQGTGA. With V trimmed by 1 base and J by 7 bases, 7 bases remained unmatched. The DNA of the CDR3 is TGTGCCAGCAGCTTAATTCCTAGCGGGGGTGGAAATGAGCAGTTCTTC. Amino acids: CASSLIPSGGGNEQFF. Looking up the rest from reference TRBV7-3 and TRBJ2-1 gives the full variable domain: GAGVSQTPSNKVTEKGKYVELRCDPISGHTALYWYRQSLGQGPEFLIYFQGTGAADDSGLPNDRFFAVRPEGSVSTLKIQRTERGDSAVYLCASSLIPSGGGNEQFFGPGTRLTVL.

The chain has TRBV18 and TRBJ1-6; D may be TRBD1 (5 bases). This CDR3 has 14 residues. The V gene's germline CDR1 is KGHSH and CDR2 LQKENI. The V end lost 1 base, the J end lost 9 bases, and 10 bases lay between the germline ends. The CDR3 nucleotides are TGTGCCAGCTCACCACAGGATCAGGGTTCACCCCTCCACTTT. It translates to CASSPQDQGSPLHF.

V gene TRBV6-5 combines with J gene TRBJ1-2; D might be TRBD1 (5 bases). Trimming cost V 7 bases and J 8 bases, with 23 bases left between them. Germline CDR1 and CDR2: MNHEY and SVGAGI. The CDR3 contains 15 residues. CDR3 sequence (DNA): TGTGCCAGCAACCTAGCCTTAGGAGGGGCCCTGGGCTACACCTTC. Amino acid sequence: CASNLALGGALGYTF.

This rearrangement joins TRBV2 to TRBJ1-4; 8 nucleotides align to TRBD1. V shed 6 bases, J shed 3 bases, and the junction held 3 bases outside the gene matches. Looked up from germline, CDR1 is SNHLY and CDR2 is FYNNEI. CDR3 length: 14 amino acids. For the CDR3, the DNA is TGTGCCAGCAGGGACAGGGCTGCTAATGAAAAACTGTTTTTT. It translates to CASRDRAANEKLFF.

The table lists this clone with a few counts. The V and J genes are TRBV18 and TRBJ2-7; D is ambiguous. V was trimmed by 2 bases and J by 0 bases, leaving 8 bases between them. CDR3 size: 14 residues. Germline CDR1 and CDR2: KGHSH and LQKENI. Here the CDR3 reads CASSPSRSSYEQYF. In DNA form, the CDR3 reads TGTGCCAGCTCACCATCACGGAGCTCCTACGAGCAGTACTTC.

The chain uses TRBV9 and TRBJ2-6; D not resolved. V was trimmed by 7 bases and J by 1 base, leaving 6 bases between them. The CDR3 runs to 13 residues. The germline gives CDR1 SGDLS, CDR2 YYNGEE. CDR3 loop: CASSFSGANVLTF. The CDR3 coding sequence is TGTGCCAGCTCTTTTTCTGGGGCCAACGTCCTGACTTTC.

The genes are TRBV5-4 and TRBJ1-3; the D is unclear. The CDR3 runs 15 residues. Between the trimmed V and J ends, which lost 0 bases and 0 bases, there was a span of 7 bases. Germline CDR1 is SGHNT and CDR2 is YYREEE (reference sequence). The CDR3 sequence: CASSLGWSSGNTIYF. As DNA, the CDR3 is TGTGCCAGCAGCTTGGGGTGGAGCTCTGGAAACACCATATATTTT.

This clone has more than one count but fewer than ten. DNA of the CDR3: TGTGCCAGCAGCTTAACAGGGACCTACGAGCAGTACTTC. Its translation is CASSLTGTYEQYF. The V call is TRBV7-9, the J call TRBJ2-7; maybe TRBD1 (6 bases). The CDR3 has 13 amino acids. V was shortened by 2 bases and J by 2 bases, with 7 bases between the two germline ends. Germline V gives CDR1 SEHNR, CDR2 FQNEAQ (reference sequence).

The chain is built from TRBV5-1 and TRBJ2-2; 9 bases line up with TRBD1. Germline trimming cut 6 bases from V and 7 bases from J; bases unmatched to any gene: 7. This CDR3 contains 14 residues. Germline V gene lookup returns CDR1 SGHRS and CDR2 YFSETQ. The CDR3, as DNA: TGCGCCAGCAACCGGGACAGGGAGATCGGGGAGCTGTTTTTT. Translated: CASNRDREIGELFF.

The V call is TRBV30, the J call TRBJ1-2; possible D gene TRBD1, 5 bases. This CDR3 is 14 amino acids long. Trimming took 1 base from V and 5 from J, leaving 14 bases between them. The germline V gene has CDR1 GTSNPN and CDR2 SVGIG (reference sequence). As DNA, the CDR3 is TGTGCCTGGAGTGCGGGGGTAGGCGAATATGGCTACACCTTC. It is translated as CAWSAGVGEYGYTF.

For the CDR3, the DNA is TGTGCCAGTAGTTCGAGAGTCTCGACCCGGGGGGGCGAGCAGTACTTC. Translation: CASSSRVSTRGGEQYF. The chain uses TRBV19 and TRBJ2-7; 8 bases map to TRBD2. Germline V gene sequence: CDR1 LNHDA, CDR2 SQIVND (reference sequence). CDR3 length: 16 residues. Trimming removed 5 bases from V and 6 bases from J; junction bases left unmatched: 15. The full variable domain, in which reference TRBV19 and TRBJ2-7 provide the parts outside the CDR3, is DGGITQSPKYLFRKEGQNVTLSCEQNLNHDAMYWYRQDPGQGLRLIYYSQIVNDFQKGDIAEGYSVSREKKESFPLTVTSAQKNPTAFYLCASSSRVSTRGGEQYFGPGTRLTVT.

Notes on this clone: Germline is not matched at one junction end, which may reflect a read error. The sample contains more than one DNA sequence encoding this CDR3. V is TRBV27 and J is TRBJ2-1; 9 bases map to TRBD2. Germline values: CDR1 MNHEY, CDR2 SMNVEV (reference sequence). There are 18 residues in the CDR3. The DNA of the CDR3 is TGCGCCAGCAGTTTACGGGGACTAGCCGGGAGCTCCTACAATGAGCAGTTCTTC. This translates into CASSLRGLAGSSYNEQFF.

This chain uses TRBV7-2 with TRBJ2-3, with TRBD2 as a possible D gene (6 bases). Trimming pared 10 bases from V and 2 bases from J, leaving 19 bases between. Germline CDR1 and CDR2: SGHTA and FQGNSA. The CDR3 contains 15 residues. The DNA of the CDR3 is TGTGCCACCCCGCCGGTCGGGAGCAACACAGATACGCAGTATTTT. Amino acid sequence: CATPPVGSNTDTQYF.

Note on this clone: At one end, the junction sequence differs from germline, possibly due to a read error. This sequence joins TRBV6-6 and TRBJ1-1, with D perhaps matching TRBD1 (5 bases). CDR1 and CDR2 (germline): MNHNY, SVGAGI (reference sequence). The CDR3 is made up of 13 amino acids. This CDR3 is CASSYSRQGETFF. For the CDR3, the DNA is TGTGCCAGCAGTTACTCTAGGCAGGGTGAAACTTTCTTT.

This sequence joins TRBV29-1 and TRBJ2-1, with a possible D match to TRBD2 (5 bases). V lost 5 bases and J 9 bases, leaving 11 bases between the germline ends. This CDR3 has 11 residues. Germline V lookup: CDR1 SQVTM, CDR2 ANQGSEA. In nucleotides, the CDR3 is TGCAGCGTTTGGATAGGGAGTGAGCAGTTCTTC. Translating it yields CSVWIGSEQFF.